This T cell receptor (beta chain) was captured in a study of shared clonotypes between healthy human individuals. About this clone: Its antigen is not identified.

Study-level results: A reduction in generation probabilities was seen for non-shared clonotypes relative to those shared by all four donors.

The length of the CDR3 is 15 residues. Germline CDR1 and CDR2: SGDLS and YYNGEE. V was pared by 3 bases and J by 0 bases, with 7 bases between. The data were produced by immunoSEQ multiplex PCR, yet TCRdb's version contains in-frame clones alone and is incomplete. Among roughly 680,000 clones listed, 72% were seen once. The chain combines TRBV9 with TRBJ2-6; the D is unclear. The clonotype was recovered from a woman aged 30 to 39 in good health. Sequencing was done on a sample of memory CD4+ T cells sorted from blood. Specified subset: CD45RA-negative fraction. CDR3 in DNA: TGTGCCAGCAGCGCCAGTAACTCTGGGGCCAACGTCCTGACTTTC. Translated, it gives CASSASNSGANVLTF.